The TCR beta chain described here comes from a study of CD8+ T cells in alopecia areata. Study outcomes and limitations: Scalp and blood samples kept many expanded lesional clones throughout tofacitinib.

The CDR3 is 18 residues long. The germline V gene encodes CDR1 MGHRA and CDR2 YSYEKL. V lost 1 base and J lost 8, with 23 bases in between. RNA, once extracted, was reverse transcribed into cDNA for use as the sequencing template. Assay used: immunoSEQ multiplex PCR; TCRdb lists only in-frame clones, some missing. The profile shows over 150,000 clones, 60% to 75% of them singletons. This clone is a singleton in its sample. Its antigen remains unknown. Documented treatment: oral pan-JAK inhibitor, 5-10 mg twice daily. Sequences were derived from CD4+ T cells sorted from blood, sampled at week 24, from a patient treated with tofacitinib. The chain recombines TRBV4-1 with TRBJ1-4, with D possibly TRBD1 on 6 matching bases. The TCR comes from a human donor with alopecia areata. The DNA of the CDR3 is TGCGCCAGCAGCCAAGTCCCCAGGGCGAATACAGGGAGAGAAAAACTGTTTTTT. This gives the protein CASSQVPRANTGREKLFF.